This T cell receptor beta chain was identified during a study of metastatic and nonmetastatic thyroid tumors. Study context: Across peripheral blood and tumor or nodule tissue samples taken from malignant and benign thyroid patients, the repertoires were compared with one another. General study findings and limits: Compared with benign nodules, malignant thyroid tumors were reported to have significantly higher TCR beta diversity in both blood and tumor.

Thyroid surgery was performed in patients who had received no treatment beforehand. As processed by the authors: Construction of a distant-metastasis classifier for papillary thyroid cancer relied on CDR3 differences across clinicopathological groups. TCRdb re-called clones from the PCR reads using MiXCR. It is TCRdb's table, rather than the study itself, that gives the V and J calls and clone size. Among approximately 16,000 clones listed, about 13% were seen once. Germline assignment: CDR1 SGHRS and CDR2 YFSETQ. V lost 4 bases, J lost 2 bases, and 13 bases lay in between. CDR3 length: 15 amino acids. Of note for this clone: No antigen is known for it.

The sequencing input was blood. The clonotype was recovered from a female donor with papillary thyroid cancer or a benign thyroid nodule (not recorded which). Some clones in this sample may be carry-over from other donors' samples. The chain carries TRBV5-1 and TRBJ2-1; D remains ambiguous. DNA of the CDR3: TGCGCCAGCAGCACTCTAGGGTCCGCCTACAATGAGCAGTTCTTC. Protein: CASSTLGSAYNEQFF.